The 10 T cell receptor beta chains reported below all come from one sample, sequenced in a study of shared clonotypes between healthy human individuals. TCRdb's copy holds only in-frame clones and misses some; the assay was immunoSEQ multiplex PCR. The sample lists approximately 980,000 clones, over 75% seen once, with about 1.5% in the top ten. The material sequenced was memory CD4+ T cells sorted from blood. Indicated subset: CD45RA-negative fraction. Source of these receptors: a man younger than 30 in good health.

The CDR3 DNA reads TGCGCCAGCAGCTTTGATAACGGGGGTGGCTACACCTTC. Translated, it gives CASSFDNGGGYTF. This chain connects TRBV5-1 to TRBJ1-2; D is possibly TRBD1 (5 bases). Per germline, CDR1 SGHRS and CDR2 YFSETQ. V was trimmed by 2 bases and J by 7 bases, leaving 12 bases between them. CDR3 length: 13 residues. Drawing the rest from reference TRBV5-1 and TRBJ1-2, the complete variable domain is KAGVTQTPRYLIKTRGQQVTLSCSPISGHRSVSWYQQTPGQGLQFLFEYFSETQRNKGNFPGRFSGRQFSNSRSEMNVSTLELGDSALYLCASSFDNGGGYTFGSGTRLTVV.

The genes are TRBV11-2 and TRBJ1-2; the match to TRBD1 covers 10 bases. Trimming took 5 bases from V and 4 from J; bases not matched to a gene: 10. Per germline, CDR1 SGHAT and CDR2 FQNNGV. This CDR3 contains 16 residues. The CDR3 spells CASSPGQGKGFYGYTF. As DNA, the CDR3 is TGTGCCAGCAGCCCGGGACAGGGGAAGGGGTTCTATGGCTACACCTTC.

V and J are TRBV5-1 and TRBJ2-1, with D possibly matching TRBD1 (5 bases). V gave up 2 bases and J gave up 0 bases, with 9 bases separating them. Per the germline V gene, CDR1 is SGHRS and CDR2 is YFSETQ. The CDR3 consists of 15 residues. This chain's CDR3 is CASSLGVGSYNEQFF. CDR3 DNA sequence: TGCGCCAGCAGCTTAGGGGTAGGCTCCTACAATGAGCAGTTCTTC. Full variable domain (rest looked up from reference TRBV5-1 and TRBJ2-1): KAGVTQTPRYLIKTRGQQVTLSCSPISGHRSVSWYQQTPGQGLQFLFEYFSETQRNKGNFPGRFSGRQFSNSRSEMNVSTLELGDSALYLCASSLGVGSYNEQFFGPGTRLTVL.

The chain links TRBV11-2 to TRBJ2-5; D might be TRBD2 (6 bases). In germline, CDR1 is SGHAT, CDR2 FQNNGV. There are 15 residues in the CDR3. V was trimmed by 0 bases and J by 7 bases, leaving 15 bases between them. The CDR3 DNA reads as TGTGCCAGCAGCTTAGAAGGCGGGTGGGGAGGGACCCAGTACTTC. It codes for CASSLEGGWGGTQYF.

V usage is TRBV4-3 and J usage is TRBJ2-2; no clear D gene. The CDR3 has 15 residues. Germline CDR1 is LGHNA and CDR2 is YSLEER. Trimming pared 1 base from V and 0 bases from J, leaving 6 bases between. CDR3 bases: TGCGCCAGCAGCCAAGCTCTTCCGAACACCGGGGAGCTGTTTTTT. It codes for CASSQALPNTGELFF.

This chain connects TRBV18 to TRBJ2-5; 7 bases are shared with TRBD2. The CDR3 extends over 15 amino acids. V was clipped by 8 bases and J by 5 bases; unmatched bases: 14. CDR1 is KGHSH and CDR2 is LQKENI in the germline V gene. CDR3 bases: TGTGCCAGCCTCTCGGGCGGGAGCGGGCGCGAGACCCAGTACTTC. Its translation: CASLSGGSGRETQYF.

The chain is built from TRBV7-2 and TRBJ1-5; possible D gene TRBD1, 6 bases. This CDR3 spans 14 amino acids. Per germline, CDR1 SGHTA and CDR2 FQGNSA. V lost 5 bases and J 4 bases, leaving 12 bases between the germline ends. CDR3 amino acids: CASSPDRHNQPQHF. CDR3 DNA: TGTGCCAGCAGCCCCGACAGGCATAATCAGCCCCAGCATTTT.

This chain uses TRBV2 with TRBJ2-1; 7 bases are a match to TRBD2. The ends lost 6 bases at V and 6 bases at J; junction bases unmatched: 11. Germline V lookup: CDR1 SNHLY, CDR2 FYNNEI. The CDR3 has 15 amino acids. This CDR3 reads CASSESGAYINEQFF. DNA for the CDR3: TGTGCCAGCAGCGAGAGCGGGGCGTATATCAATGAGCAGTTCTTC.

This clone occurred a few times. V and J are TRBV30 and TRBJ1-1; D is unresolved. Germline assignment: CDR1 GTSNPN and CDR2 SVGIG (reference sequence). This CDR3 contains 11 residues. The CDR3 nucleotides are TGTGCGACGGTCATGAACACGGTAGCTTTCTTT. Translated, it gives CATVMNTVAFF. Combining the CDR3 with reference TRBV30 and TRBJ1-1 gives the whole variable domain SQTIHQWPATLVQPVGSPLSLECTVEGTSNPNLYWYRQAAGRGLQLLFYSVGIGQISSEVPQNLSASRPQDRQFILSSKKLLLSDSGFYLCATVMNTVAFFGQGTRLTVV.

The chain carries TRBV6-1 and TRBJ2-1; 10 positions match TRBD1. The V gene end was trimmed by 4 bases and the J gene end by 6 bases; junction bases not matched to a gene: 3. Germline V CDR1 and CDR2: MNHNS, SASEGT. This CDR3 comprises 14 residues. In DNA, the CDR3 is TGTGCCAGCAGTGGACAGGGGGCAATCAATGAGCAGTTCTTC. Translating it yields CASSGQGAINEQFF.